This T cell receptor (beta chain) was observed in a study of T cell clones after liver transplantation. For the study at large: Third-party-reactive TCRbeta sequences from pre-transplant mixed lymphocyte reactions served as antigen-independent comparators. HCV positivity affected three of eight recipients; the rest lacked autoimmune or viral indications. General observations from the study: A larger donor-reactive than third-party decline suggested partial antigen-specific deletion.

This clone came up a few times. The antigen is unknown. In germline, CDR1 is MNHEY, CDR2 SMNVEV (reference sequence). V gave up 2 bases and J gave up 4 bases; unmatched junction bases: 4. The CDR3 has 15 residues. Generated by immunoSEQ multiplex PCR, the TCRdb table keeps only in-frame clones and is missing some. The data show about 75,000 clones, 80% to 85% seen once. Here the sequenced sample was CD4+ T cells from blood, taken about 50 months after liver transplant. The sequence was collected from a human patient who received a liver transplant. Some T cells may be the graft donor's. V gene TRBV27 combines with J gene TRBJ2-1; 8 nucleotides agree with TRBD2. The CDR3 bases are TGTGCCAGCAGTTTACTCGCTAGCGGGTACAATGAGCAGTTCTTC. Translation: CASSLLASGYNEQFF.